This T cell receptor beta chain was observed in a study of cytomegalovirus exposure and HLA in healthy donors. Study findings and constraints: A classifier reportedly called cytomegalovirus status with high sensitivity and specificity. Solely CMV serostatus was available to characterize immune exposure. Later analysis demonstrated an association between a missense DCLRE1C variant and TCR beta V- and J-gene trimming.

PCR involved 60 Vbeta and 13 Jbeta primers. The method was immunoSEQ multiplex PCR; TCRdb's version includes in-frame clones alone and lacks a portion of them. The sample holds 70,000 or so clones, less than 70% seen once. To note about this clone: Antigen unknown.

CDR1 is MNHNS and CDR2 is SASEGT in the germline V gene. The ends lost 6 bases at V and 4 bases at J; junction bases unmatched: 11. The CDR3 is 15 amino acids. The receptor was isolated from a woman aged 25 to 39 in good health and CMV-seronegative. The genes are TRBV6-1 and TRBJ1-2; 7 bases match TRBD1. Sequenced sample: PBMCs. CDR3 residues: CASRVIDDRAYGYTF. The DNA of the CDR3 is TGTGCCAGCAGGGTTATTGATGACAGGGCCTATGGCTACACCTTC.